Described below is a single T cell receptor beta chain sequence and its context. Antigen specificity is unknown. The sample's treatment: oral pan-JAK inhibitor, 5-10 mg twice daily. Alopecia areata patients provided lesional scalp punch biopsies and peripheral blood. These data are taken from a study of CD8+ T cells in alopecia areata. About the research overall: Treatment of the treated patients consisted of oral tofacitinib, 5 to 10 mg twice daily.

Germline CDR1 is SGHRS and CDR2 is YFSETQ. V gave up 4 bases and J gave up 3 bases, with 7 bases separating them. The CDR3 has 12 amino acids. RNA was extracted and reverse transcribed into cDNA as the sequencing template. Sequenced by immunoSEQ multiplex PCR; TCRdb stores in-frame clones only, minus some. The repertoire holds over 150,000 clones, with about 60% as singletons. Study-wide results and limits: With just one nonresponder, it is still uncertain whether baseline CD8+ expansion relates to response. Tofacitinib significantly lowered scalp clonality and expanded CD8+ clones among the top 100.

The sample was CD4+ T cells sorted from blood, taken at week 4, from a patient treated with tofacitinib. The origin of this receptor is a human donor with alopecia areata. The chain links TRBV5-1 to TRBJ2-5; D may be TRBD2 (6 bases). CDR3 bases: TGCGCCAGCAGCACGGGGGAAGAGACCCAGTACTTC. It specifies CASSTGEETQYF.